A single sample gave rise to the 5 T cell receptor beta chains below, sequenced in a study of siplizumab effects on memory and regulatory T cells. The protocol was immunoSEQ multiplex PCR, while the TCRdb copy is restricted to in-frame clones and leaves out a portion. The table includes some 100,000 clones, roughly 94% detected once. The sample comprised non-Treg CD4+ T cells sorted from blood. The receptors stem from a human donor in good health.

Only one count was recorded for this clone. This rearrangement joins TRBV28 to TRBJ2-5; 7 nucleotides align to TRBD1. Germline lookup yields CDR1 MDHEN and CDR2 SYDVKM. Germline trimming cut 3 bases from V and 1 base from J; bases unmatched to any gene: 8. The CDR3 has 16 amino acids. The CDR3 nucleotides are TGTGCCAGCAGTTTCGGGACAGTAATTTCCCAAGAGACCCAGTACTTC. This encodes CASSFGTVISQETQYF.

The chain has TRBV5-1 and TRBJ2-1; TRBD2 matches at 7 bases. This CDR3 has 17 residues. The trim removed 2 bases at V and 0 bases at J, leaving 8 bases unmatched. Germline CDR1 SGHRS, CDR2 YFSETQ. DNA for the CDR3: TGCGCCAGCAGCTTTAGCGGGTCCCCTAGCTCCTACAATGAGCAGTTCTTC. Encoded protein: CASSFSGSPSSYNEQFF.

The rearrangement joins TRBV28 to TRBJ2-7, with D possibly matching TRBD1 (5 bases). The V gene lost 8 bases and the J gene lost 2 bases, with 10 bases spanning the gap. The CDR3 sequence is 12 residues long. CDR1 and CDR2 from the germline V gene are MDHEN and SYDVKM. CDR3 sequence: CASLQGPYEQYF. Written as DNA, the CDR3 is TGTGCCAGCTTGCAGGGCCCCTACGAGCAGTACTTC.

The genes are TRBV7-2 and TRBJ2-5; D gene ambiguous. CDR3 length: 12 amino acids. In germline, CDR1 is SGHTA, CDR2 FQGNSA. V gave up 3 bases and J gave up 1 base, with 3 bases separating them. CDR3 residues: CASSFAQETQYF. The DNA of the CDR3 is TGTGCCAGCAGCTTCGCCCAAGAGACCCAGTACTTC.

V is TRBV13 and J is TRBJ2-1; the match to TRBD2 covers 9 bases. Unmatched junction bases numbered 9, after V lost 2 bases and J lost 10 bases. The CDR3 spans 15 residues. Germline V gives CDR1 PRHDT, CDR2 FYEKMQ (reference sequence). DNA of the CDR3: TGTGCCAGCAGCTTAACATCACTAGCGGGCACGGAGCAGTTCTTC. Amino acids: CASSLTSLAGTEQFF.